These 32 T cell receptor beta chains were sequenced from one sample in a study of T cell responses to AZD1222 COVID-19 vaccine. The protocol was immunoSEQ multiplex PCR, while the TCRdb copy is restricted to in-frame clones and leaves out a portion. The table has 75,000 to 95,000 clones, 92% seen once. The sequenced sample was peripheral blood, obtained on day 0 of MenACWY control vaccination. Receptors originate from an adult in good health.

The rearrangement uses TRBV28 and TRBJ2-7, with 8 bases matching TRBD1. There are 16 residues in the CDR3. Losses at the gene ends were 4 bases for V and 3 bases for J; bases not matched to a gene: 11. Germline-derived CDR1 and CDR2 are MDHEN and SYDVKM. The CDR3 DNA reads as TGTGCCAGCAGTTCCTCTTCAGGGGGCGCTTTCTACGAGCAGTACTTC. It specifies CASSSSSGGAFYEQYF. The whole variable domain, remainder taken from reference TRBV28 and TRBJ2-7, is DVKVTQSSRYLVKRTGEKVFLECVQDMDHENMFWYRQDPGLGLRLIYFSYDVKMKEKGDIPEGYSVSREKKERFSLILESASTNQTSMYLCASSSSSGGAFYEQYFGPGTRLTVT.

The rearrangement joins TRBV10-1 to TRBJ2-1; D remains ambiguous. Trimming left V 2 bases short and J 9 bases short, with 5 bases between. CDR1 is WNHNN, CDR2 SYGVQD, per germline (reference sequence). The CDR3 contains 11 residues. The CDR3 sequence is CASSEESEQFF. Written as DNA, the CDR3 is TGCGCCAGCAGTGAGGAATCTGAGCAGTTCTTC.

This chain uses TRBV14 with TRBJ2-7; the match to TRBD1 covers 10 bases. This CDR3 is built from 14 residues. Looked up from germline, CDR1 is SGHDN and CDR2 is FVKESK. V was clipped by 1 base and J by 6 bases; unmatched bases: 3. The CDR3 DNA reads TGTGCCAGCAGCCAAGGGACAGGGGGTTCCGAGCAGTACTTC. Its protein is CASSQGTGGSEQYF.

V is TRBV10-3 and J is TRBJ2-4; D not certain. Looked up from germline, CDR1 is ENHRY and CDR2 is SYGVKD. The CDR3 spans 13 residues. Trimming pared 3 bases from V and 0 bases from J, leaving 3 bases between. The CDR3 here is CAISDLAKNIQYF. The CDR3 DNA is TGTGCCATCAGTGACCTAGCCAAAAACATTCAGTACTTC.

V is TRBV20-1 and J is TRBJ2-3, with D uncertain. Germline values: CDR1 DFQATT, CDR2 SNEGSKA (reference sequence). V was pared by 4 bases and J by 6 bases, with 8 bases between. The CDR3 has 11 amino acids. The CDR3 sequence: CSAIYPDTQYF. The CDR3 nucleotides read TGCAGTGCTATATATCCCGATACGCAGTATTTT.

The V gene is TRBV5-6, the J gene TRBJ2-5, with TRBD2 as a possible D gene (6 bases). CDR3 length equals 15 residues. The germline gives CDR1 SGHDT, CDR2 YYEEEE. Trimming left V 2 bases short and J 3 bases short, with 14 bases between. CDR3 sequence (DNA): TGTGCCAGCAGCTTTCGGGGGTTCGGTAAAGAGACCCAGTACTTC. It is translated as CASSFRGFGKETQYF.

The rearrangement uses TRBV6-5 and TRBJ2-5, with 8 bases matching TRBD2. Looked up from germline, CDR1 is MNHEY and CDR2 is SVGAGI. V lost 6 bases and J lost 4; bases outside the gene matches: 10. The CDR3 is 15 residues long. The CDR3 here is CASSPAGASVETQYF. CDR3 in DNA: TGTGCCAGCAGCCCAGCGGGGGCATCGGTAGAGACCCAGTACTTC.

This chain uses TRBV9 with TRBJ2-5; D may match TRBD1 or TRBD2 (5 bases each). The CDR3 is 14 residues long. In germline, CDR1 is SGDLS, CDR2 YYNGEE. V lost 6 bases to trimming and J lost 5 bases, with 17 bases between them. CDR3 nucleotide sequence: TGTGCCAGCACTGGGGCAGCGTGGGGGGAGACCCAGTACTTC. Its translation: CASTGAAWGETQYF.

Within the sample, this clone is medium-sized. V usage is TRBV14 and J usage is TRBJ2-1; 13 bases are a match to TRBD2. This CDR3 region has 15 residues. CDR1 SGHDN and CDR2 FVKESK come from the germline V gene. V trimming: 4 bases; J trimming: 7 bases; junction bases outside the gene matches: 4. The CDR3 spells CASSRTSGGGNEQFF. As DNA, the CDR3 is TGTGCCAGCAGCCGCACTAGCGGGGGGGGGAATGAGCAGTTCTTC.

The CDR3 reads CATLKQGSDTQYF. CDR3 nucleotide sequence: TGTGCCACCCTCAAACAGGGGTCAGATACGCAGTATTTT. This chain links TRBV2 with TRBJ2-3, with TRBD1 matching over 7 bases. CDR3 length: 13 amino acids. Per the germline V gene, CDR1 is SNHLY and CDR2 is FYNNEI. After removal of 10 bases from V and 4 bases from J, the junction contained 8 bases not matched to a gene.

The chain employs TRBV19 and TRBJ1-4; 7 nucleotides line up with TRBD1. Germline CDR1 LNHDA, CDR2 SQIVND (reference sequence). J lost 2 bases, V lost 7 bases, and 7 bases had no gene match. This CDR3 has 15 amino acids. The CDR3 region has the DNA TGTGCCAGTACCAACAGGGGAGGGACTAATGAAAAACTGTTTTTT. It encodes CASTNRGGTNEKLFF. Drawing the rest from reference TRBV19 and TRBJ1-4, the complete variable domain is DGGITQSPKYLFRKEGQNVTLSCEQNLNHDAMYWYRQDPGQGLRLIYYSQIVNDFQKGDIAEGYSVSREKKESFPLTVTSAQKNPTAFYLCASTNRGGTNEKLFFGSGTQLSVL.

J is TRBJ2-7 and V is TRBV6-5; 10 bases match TRBD1. J lost 6 bases, V lost 4 bases, and 6 bases had no gene match. In germline, CDR1 is MNHEY, CDR2 SVGAGI. CDR3 length: 14 residues. The CDR3 loop reads CASSWGQGSGEQYF. CDR3 in DNA: TGTGCCAGCAGTTGGGGACAGGGGTCTGGCGAGCAGTACTTC.

The V and J genes are TRBV6-2 or TRBV6-3 and TRBJ1-1; 7 nucleotides match TRBD1. The V gene's germline CDR1 is MNHEY and CDR2 SVGEGT. V shed 2 bases and J 2 bases; nucleotides not matched to a gene: 8. This CDR3 is 16 amino acids long. DNA of the CDR3: TGTGCCAGCAGTTACCCTACCGGGACAGTTAACACTGAAGCTTTCTTT. Protein: CASSYPTGTVNTEAFF.

This clone was detected once. The sample has other DNA sequences that encode this CDR3 too. The chain links TRBV4-3 to TRBJ2-3; maybe TRBD1 (6 bases). Trimming pared 2 bases from V and 1 base from J, leaving 13 bases between. This CDR3 region has 16 residues. The germline gives CDR1 LGHNA, CDR2 YSLEER. The CDR3 nucleotides read TGCGCCAGCAGCCAAACAGGGTTAGTCGGCACAGATACGCAGTATTTT. It translates to CASSQTGLVGTDTQYF.

CDR3 DNA: TGTGCCAGCAGCGTTACAGGGACAAACATTCAGTACTTC. This translates into CASSVTGTNIQYF. The J gene is TRBJ2-4, the V gene TRBV7-2, with D perhaps matching TRBD1 (6 bases). Germline values: CDR1 SGHTA, CDR2 FQGNSA. The length of the CDR3 is 13 residues. V was clipped by 5 bases and J by 6 bases, with 11 bases between them.

The chain carries TRBV28 and TRBJ1-5; weak D call: TRBD1 (5 bases). The CDR3 is 16 amino acids. Trimming pared 2 bases from V and 1 base from J, leaving 12 bases between. Germline-derived CDR1 and CDR2 are MDHEN and SYDVKM. This chain's CDR3 is CASSLGPGPSNQPQHF. Here the CDR3 DNA reads TGTGCCAGCAGTTTAGGGCCAGGGCCCAGCAATCAGCCCCAGCATTTT.

The chain recombines TRBV6-5 with TRBJ1-3; D might be TRBD1 (5 bases). V dropped 2 bases and J dropped 0 bases, with 8 bases sitting between them. This CDR3 spans 15 amino acids. Germline V gene lookup returns CDR1 MNHEY and CDR2 SVGAGI. CDR3 sequence: CASSYRGVSGNTIYF. The CDR3 coding sequence is TGTGCCAGCAGTTACCGAGGGGTCTCTGGAAACACCATATATTTT.

The chain employs TRBV5-1 and TRBJ2-3; D ambiguous. V lost 4 bases and J lost 0, with 15 bases in between. The CDR3 runs to 16 residues. Germline values: CDR1 SGHRS, CDR2 YFSETQ. CDR3: CASSLFLSTSTDTQYF. The CDR3 DNA follows: TGCGCCAGCAGCCTCTTTCTGAGCACTAGCACAGATACGCAGTATTTT.

The chain links TRBV2 to TRBJ2-2; 10 bases are a match to TRBD1. The CDR3 is 16 amino acids. J lost 0 bases, V lost 4 bases, and 2 bases had no gene match. Germline V CDR1 and CDR2: SNHLY, FYNNEI. The CDR3 region is CASSGQGAPNTGELFF. CDR3 in DNA: TGTGCCAGCAGTGGACAGGGGGCTCCGAACACCGGGGAGCTGTTTTTT. The entire variable domain, with the rest obtained from reference TRBV2 and TRBJ2-2, is as follows: EPEVTQTPSHQVTQMGQEVILRCVPISNHLYFYWYRQILGQKVEFLVSFYNNEISEKSEIFDDQFSVERPDGSNFTLKIRSTKLEDSAMYFCASSGQGAPNTGELFFGEGSRLTVL.

This clone was picked up one time. The genes are TRBV7-2 and TRBJ2-2, with D unclear. Trimming removed 8 bases at V and 2 bases at J, with 6 bases between. This CDR3 contains 12 residues. From germline, CDR1 is SGHTA and CDR2 FQGNSA. CDR3: CASGQNTGELFF. The CDR3 DNA is TGTGCCAGCGGGCAAAACACCGGGGAGCTGTTTTTT.

CDR3 in amino acids: CASSIVGGANEKLFF. The CDR3 nucleotides are TGTGCCAGCAGCATCGTGGGGGGAGCTAATGAAAAACTGTTTTTT. V usage is TRBV11-2 and J usage is TRBJ1-4; D is perhaps TRBD1 (5 bases). The CDR3 consists of 15 residues. The germline V gene has CDR1 SGHAT and CDR2 FQNNGV. Trimming removed 5 bases at V and 3 bases at J, with 13 bases between. Variable domain in full (rest from reference TRBV11-2 and TRBJ1-4): EAGVAQSPRYKIIEKRQSVAFWCNPISGHATLYWYQQILGQGPKLLIQFQNNGVVDDSQLPKDRFSAERLKGVDSTLKIQPAKLEDSAVYLCASSIVGGANEKLFFGSGTQLSVL.

This chain uses TRBV3-1 (or the pseudogene TRBV3-2) with TRBJ2-1; no clear D. Germline-derived CDR1 and CDR2 are LGHDT and YNNKEL (reference sequence). This CDR3 contains 15 residues. The germline V and J ends were trimmed by 5 bases and 9 bases, with 20 bases remaining between them. DNA of the CDR3: TGTGCCAGCAGCTCACGGGTTGAAGGGTCGATTGAGCAGTTCTTC. This codes for CASSSRVEGSIEQFF.

Comment on this clone: One end of the junction varies from germline; a read error may be responsible. The CDR3 here is CSVDRGFGHF. The CDR3 DNA is TGCAGCGTTGACCGTGGGTTCGGACACTTC. The chain combines TRBV29-1 with TRBJ2-5; D is unresolved. The CDR3 extends over 10 amino acids. CDR1 and CDR2 (germline): SQVTM, ANQGSEA.

CDR3 loop: CASSFSRSGGDTQYF. CDR3 DNA: TGTGCCAGCAGCTTCTCAAGGAGTGGGGGAGATACGCAGTATTTT. The chain combines TRBV7-2 with TRBJ2-3; either TRBD1 or TRBD2 may supply D (5 bases each). V was trimmed by 3 bases and J by 5 bases, leaving 15 bases between them. The CDR3 runs 15 residues. Germline V gene data show CDR1 as SGHTA and CDR2 as FQGNSA.

The chain has TRBV11-3 and TRBJ2-5; TRBD1 matches at 7 bases. The CDR3 length is 15 residues. The germline V gene encodes CDR1 SGHNT and CDR2 YENEEA. Unmatched junction bases numbered 8, after V lost 5 bases and J lost 2 bases. The CDR3 DNA reads TGTGCCAGCAGCCTCGGGACAGCAACTCAAGAGACCCAGTACTTC. As protein: CASSLGTATQETQYF.

The chain combines TRBV7-9 with TRBJ2-3; D possibly corresponds to TRBD1 (6 bases). Germline CDR1 and CDR2: SEHNR and FQNEAQ (reference sequence). The germline V and J ends were trimmed by 5 bases and 6 bases, with 15 bases remaining between them. CDR3 length: 14 amino acids. The CDR3 DNA follows: TGTGCCAGCAGCCCTGGGACAAATTGGGATACGCAGTATTTT. Amino acid sequence: CASSPGTNWDTQYF.

V is TRBV6-1 and J is TRBJ1-5; no reliable D call. The CDR3 is 14 residues long. Germline-derived CDR1 and CDR2 are MNHNS and SASEGT. V gave up 3 bases and J gave up 1 base, with 7 bases separating them. The CDR3 DNA follows: TGTGCCAGCAGTGACACGAGAAGCAATCAGCCCCAGCATTTT. Amino acids: CASSDTRSNQPQHF.

The chain has TRBV19 and TRBJ1-1; TRBD1 matches at 7 bases. Germline-derived CDR1 and CDR2 are LNHDA and SQIVND (reference sequence). The CDR3 has 13 amino acids. The V segment lost 9 bases and the J segment 1 base; nucleotides outside the gene matches: 5. The CDR3 spells CASANRGNTEAFF. CDR3 DNA sequence: TGTGCCAGCGCGAACAGGGGGAACACTGAAGCTTTCTTT.

The rearrangement links TRBV29-1 to TRBJ1-3, with a possible D match to TRBD1 (6 bases). Germline V gene lookup returns CDR1 SQVTM and CDR2 ANQGSEA. The V gene lost 5 bases and the J gene lost 0 bases, with 8 bases spanning the gap. The CDR3 covers 13 residues. The CDR3: CSVTTGSGNTIYF. The CDR3 region has the DNA TGCAGCGTTACGACAGGCTCTGGAAACACCATATATTTT. The whole variable domain, filled in from reference TRBV29-1 and TRBJ1-3, reads SAVISQKPSRDICQRGTSLTIQCQVDSQVTMMFWYRQQPGQSLTLIATANQGSEATYESGFVIDKFPISRPNLTFSTLTVSNMSPEDSSIYLCSVTTGSGNTIYFGEGSWLTVV.

The V and J genes are TRBV7-8 and TRBJ1-2, with D unresolved. There are 14 residues in the CDR3. Germline V gene lookup returns CDR1 SGHVS and CDR2 FQNEAQ. Trimming stripped 1 base from V and 8 bases from J, with 14 bases between. DNA for the CDR3: TGTGCCAGCAGCTTAGAAGGGAGGGTGCGGGGCTACACCTTC. Protein: CASSLEGRVRGYTF.

The chain links TRBV3-1 (or the pseudogene TRBV3-2) to TRBJ1-4; D perhaps matches TRBD1 (5 bases). The ends were cut back, 3 bases at V and 8 bases at J, with 13 bases in the middle. The germline CDR1 and CDR2 sequences are LGHDT and YNNKEL (reference sequence). The CDR3 loop spans 14 amino acids. CDR3 sequence: CASSQGVMQEKLFF. The CDR3 DNA follows: TGTGCCAGCAGCCAGGGGGTCATGCAGGAAAAACTGTTTTTT.

The CDR3 spells CASSFVNSGNTIYF. Written as DNA, the CDR3 is TGTGCCAGCAGTTTCGTGAACTCTGGAAACACCATATATTTT. The chain couples TRBV28 to TRBJ1-3; D ambiguous. Germline loops: CDR1 MDHEN, CDR2 SYDVKM. V was cut by 3 bases and J by 0 bases, with 6 bases left in between. The CDR3 contains 14 residues.